The 26 T cell receptor beta chains below all came from one sample that was sequenced in a study of T cells after yellow fever vaccination. TCRdb called the 5' RACE reads again in MiXCR, with one record for every CDR3 protein. The table has about 400,000 distinct CDR3 sequences, around 6.4% seen once; the top ten hold 15%. The sequencing here drew on PBMCs, taken 5 days after the yellow fever booster vaccination. The receptors shown here come from a man aged 25-45 years who received the YFV17D yellow fever vaccine.

This clonotype was recorded many times. The chain uses TRBV11-1 and TRBJ2-2, with D unclear. The CDR3 runs to 12 residues. With 7 bases removed from V and 5 bases from J, the gap between germline ends came to 8 bases. Per germline, CDR1 SGHAT and CDR2 FQDESV (reference sequence). This CDR3 reads CASIGQTGELFF. CDR3 bases: TGTGCCAGCATAGGCCAGACCGGGGAGCTGTTTTTT.

The chain recombines TRBV6-2 or TRBV6-3 with TRBJ2-3; D may be TRBD1 or TRBD2 (5 bases each). Trimming removed 2 bases at V and 2 bases at J, with 23 bases between. The CDR3 is made up of 19 amino acids. Germline lookup yields CDR1 MNHEY and CDR2 SVGEGT. The chain's CDR3 is CASSYQLVSGRLNTDTQYF. The CDR3 region has the DNA TGTGCCAGCAGTTACCAACTAGTTTCGGGACGCCTTAACACAGATACGCAGTATTTT.

The rearrangement uses TRBV4-3 and TRBJ2-5; tentative D call: TRBD2 (7 bases). The CDR3 extends over 14 amino acids. V was shortened by 1 base and J by 5 bases, with 11 bases between the two germline ends. Germline V lookup: CDR1 LGHNA, CDR2 YSLEER. CDR3 loop: CASSQGRGGETQYF. CDR3 nucleotides: TGCGCCAGCAGCCAAGGAAGGGGGGGGGAGACCCAGTACTTC.

This clonotype was counted ten times or more. CDR3 residues: CASSSQGARETQYF. For the CDR3, the DNA is TGTGCCAGCAGTTCCCAGGGGGCACGAGAGACCCAGTACTTC. The V gene is TRBV27, the J gene TRBJ2-5, with 8 bases that match TRBD1. Germline assignment: CDR1 MNHEY and CDR2 SMNVEV (reference sequence). Trimming removed 4 bases from V and 4 bases from J; junction bases left unmatched: 5. This CDR3 spans 14 amino acids.

The genes are TRBV20-1 and TRBJ2-3; TRBD1 aligns across 8 bases. The germline V gene encodes CDR1 DFQATT and CDR2 SNEGSKA (reference sequence). The CDR3 runs to 11 residues. Trimming cost V 6 bases and J 8 bases; bases outside gene matches: 4. CDR3 protein: CSAPTGATQYF. CDR3 DNA sequence: TGCAGTGCCCCGACAGGGGCTACGCAGTATTTT.

The chain links TRBV20-1 to TRBJ2-7; TRBD2 aligns across 9 bases. CDR3 length: 15 amino acids. The ends lost 4 bases at V and 0 bases at J; junction bases unmatched: 7. The germline CDR1 and CDR2 sequences are DFQATT and SNEGSKA (reference sequence). The CDR3 region is CSAKFSAGGSYEQYF. The CDR3 region has the DNA TGCAGTGCTAAGTTTTCAGCGGGAGGCTCCTACGAGCAGTACTTC.

There are a few counts of this clonotype. This chain connects TRBV29-1 to TRBJ2-3; D is possibly TRBD1 (6 bases). Germline V gene data show CDR1 as SQVTM and CDR2 as ANQGSEA. The V end was cut by 4 bases, the J end by 3 bases, with 14 bases between. The length of the CDR3 is 14 residues. The CDR3 DNA reads as TGCAGCGTTGTTGTCCAGGGGTTGACAGATACGCAGTATTTT. This encodes CSVVVQGLTDTQYF.

This clonotype has more than one count but fewer than ten. This chain joins TRBV9 and TRBJ2-3, with TRBD2 identical over 13 bases. Germline CDR1 and CDR2: SGDLS and YYNGEE. The CDR3 length is 15 residues. J gave up 5 bases and V 3 bases, and 3 bases lay outside the gene matches. CDR3 bases: TGTGCCAGCAGCGGACTAGCGGGAGGACAAGATACGCAGTATTTT. It is translated as CASSGLAGGQDTQYF.

The sample holds many counts of this clonotype. This chain joins TRBV2 and TRBJ2-7; D call uncertain. CDR1 and CDR2 from the germline V gene are SNHLY and FYNNEI. The V end lost 4 bases, the J end lost 5 bases, and 12 bases lay between the germline ends. The CDR3 is made up of 13 amino acids. DNA for the CDR3: TGTGCCAGCAGTGGGCTGCCAAGAAACGAGCAGTACTTC. This codes for CASSGLPRNEQYF. The complete variable domain, with remaining parts taken from reference TRBV2 and TRBJ2-7, reads EPEVTQTPSHQVTQMGQEVILRCVPISNHLYFYWYRQILGQKVEFLVSFYNNEISEKSEIFDDQFSVERPDGSNFTLKIRSTKLEDSAMYFCASSGLPRNEQYFGPGTRLTVT.

This clonotype was counted at least ten times. The chain recombines TRBV25-1 with TRBJ2-3; TRBD2 aligns across 7 bases. This CDR3 comprises 13 residues. The junction had 3 bases not matched to a gene; V was cut back by 4 bases and J by 5 bases. CDR1 is MGHDK, CDR2 SYGVNS, per germline. This chain's CDR3 is CASSAGGGDTQYF. The CDR3, as DNA: TGTGCCAGCAGTGCGGGAGGCGGAGATACGCAGTATTTT.

This clonotype was detected ten times or more. V is TRBV5-1 and J is TRBJ2-7; D is perhaps TRBD2 (5 bases). Trimming removed 1 base at V and 0 bases at J, with 11 bases between. The length of the CDR3 is 15 residues. Germline CDR1 reads SGHRS; CDR2 reads YFSETQ. This chain's CDR3 is CASSLLSGDSYEQYF. The CDR3, as DNA: TGCGCCAGCAGCTTGCTTTCCGGGGACTCCTACGAGCAGTACTTC.

The chain uses TRBV28 and TRBJ2-5, with TRBD1 matching 7 bases. This CDR3 is 16 amino acids long. Per germline, CDR1 MDHEN and CDR2 SYDVKM. The V gene end was trimmed by 5 bases and the J gene end by 1 base; junction bases not matched to a gene: 10. The CDR3: CASSPPGQARQETQYF. The CDR3 region has the DNA TGTGCCAGCAGTCCGCCCGGACAGGCCCGCCAAGAGACCCAGTACTTC.

The table lists this clonotype with a few counts. V gene TRBV7-9 combines with J gene TRBJ2-3, with 12 bases identical to TRBD2. Trimming took 8 bases from V and 4 from J; bases not matched to a gene: 7. The CDR3 runs 15 residues. In germline, CDR1 is SEHNR, CDR2 FQNEAQ (reference sequence). CDR3 nucleotide sequence: TGTGCCAGCTTGACTAGCGGGAGTTTCGCAGATACGCAGTATTTT. It specifies CASLTSGSFADTQYF.

This clonotype was detected many times. The rearrangement links TRBV7-2 to TRBJ2-7; 7 bases are shared with TRBD1. J was trimmed by 6 bases and V by 0 bases; bases with no gene match: 5. The germline V gene encodes CDR1 SGHTA and CDR2 FQGNSA. CDR3 size: 14 residues. The CDR3 protein is CASSLAVDRAEQYF. The CDR3 DNA sequence: TGTGCCAGCAGCTTAGCCGTCGACAGGGCCGAGCAGTACTTC.

The V and J genes are TRBV19 and TRBJ2-6; 7 bases agree with TRBD1. V was clipped by 4 bases and J by 2 bases; unmatched bases: 2. This CDR3 has 15 amino acids. CDR1 and CDR2 from the germline V gene are LNHDA and SQIVND (reference sequence). CDR3 DNA: TGTGCCAGTAGTACCGGGACAGCTGGGGCCAACGTCCTGACTTTC. Its protein product is CASSTGTAGANVLTF.

The chain joins TRBV25-1 to TRBJ2-4; the D call may be TRBD1 or TRBD2 (5 bases each). Germline V gene data show CDR1 as MGHDK and CDR2 as SYGVNS. CDR3 size: 13 residues. Between the trimmed V and J ends, which lost 6 bases and 10 bases, there was a span of 16 bases. CDR3: CASSRDHSSIQYF. As DNA, the CDR3 is TGTGCCAGCAGCCGGGACCACTCCTCGATTCAGTACTTC.

J is TRBJ2-3 and V is TRBV7-2, with D perhaps TRBD1 or TRBD2 (5 bases each). Germline CDR1 is SGHTA and CDR2 is FQGNSA. With 1 base removed from V and 10 bases from J, the gap between germline ends came to 18 bases. CDR3 length equals 15 residues. CDR3 region: CASSLEGTVTPSQYF. CDR3 in DNA: TGTGCCAGCAGCTTAGAGGGGACCGTTACTCCATCGCAGTATTTT.

This clonotype was seen only a few times. This chain uses TRBV4-2 with TRBJ2-7; perhaps TRBD2 as D (5 bases). CDR1 and CDR2 (germline): LGHNA, YNFKEQ. CDR3 length: 15 residues. Trimming took 1 base from V and 1 from J, leaving 11 bases between them. The CDR3 spells CASSQVGSGSYEQYF. CDR3 sequence (DNA): TGTGCCAGCAGCCAAGTAGGCAGCGGATCCTACGAGCAGTACTTC.

As to this clonotype: The germline gene is not matched at one end of the junction; a read error may be the cause. The chain carries TRBV4-3 and TRBJ2-7; 10 bases agree with TRBD1. CDR1 is LGHNA and CDR2 is YSLEER in the germline V gene. The CDR3 consists of 16 residues. Written as DNA, the CDR3 is TGCGCCAGCGGCCAATCCGCCGGGACAGGGGCCTACGAGCAGTACTTC. Protein: CASGQSAGTGAYEQYF.

The V gene is TRBV7-3, the J gene TRBJ2-3; a weak D match, TRBD1 (5 bases). V shed 5 bases and J shed 6 bases, with 15 bases lying between them. Per germline, CDR1 SGHTA and CDR2 FQGTGA. The CDR3 spans 14 residues. The CDR3 nucleotides are TGTGCCAGCAGCCCCAGGGTAGGGGCGGATACGCAGTATTTT. This sequence encodes CASSPRVGADTQYF.

This clonotype was recorded at least ten times. CDR3 region: CSATGTGTDLLGTQYF. The CDR3 nucleotides read TGCAGTGCTACCGGGACAGGGACGGATCTCTTGGGTACGCAGTATTTT. The chain couples TRBV20-1 to TRBJ2-3, with TRBD1 matching over 9 bases. CDR1 is DFQATT and CDR2 is SNEGSKA in the germline V gene (reference sequence). CDR3 length: 16 residues. V trimming: 4 bases; J trimming: 8 bases; junction bases outside the gene matches: 16.

This clonotype appeared a few times. The rearrangement links TRBV12-3 or TRBV12-4 to TRBJ2-2; D ambiguous. CDR3 length: 12 amino acids. The V and J ends lost 7 bases and 2 bases respectively, with 5 bases between them. DNA of the CDR3: TGTGCCAGCACGACAAACACCGGGGAGCTGTTTTTT. As protein: CASTTNTGELFF.

A few counts support this clonotype. V and J are TRBV10-3 and TRBJ2-3, with D possibly matching TRBD1 (6 bases). This CDR3 contains 15 residues. The ends were cut back, 2 bases at V and 2 bases at J, with 11 bases in the middle. CDR1 and CDR2 (germline): ENHRY, SYGVKD. CDR3 sequence (DNA): TGTGCCATCAGTGAGATGCAGGGGAACACAGATACGCAGTATTTT. This gives the protein CAISEMQGNTDTQYF.

The table lists this clonotype with a few counts. The chain recombines TRBV18 with TRBJ2-7; TRBD2 matches 13 bases. The CDR3 runs to 15 residues. V lost 6 bases and J lost 6; bases outside the gene matches: 8. Germline values: CDR1 KGHSH, CDR2 LQKENI. The CDR3 here is CASSQLAGGPGEQYF. DNA of the CDR3: TGTGCCAGCTCCCAACTAGCGGGAGGGCCCGGCGAGCAGTACTTC.

This clonotype appeared many times. The chain employs TRBV20-1 and TRBJ2-4; TRBD2 agrees at 7 bases. V was clipped by 0 bases and J by 2 bases; unmatched bases: 7. Germline V CDR1 and CDR2: DFQATT, SNEGSKA (reference sequence). This CDR3 has 16 residues. As DNA, the CDR3 is TGCAGTGCTAGAGATCCGTGGGAGGGGTCCAAAAACATTCAGTACTTC. Protein product: CSARDPWEGSKNIQYF.

The rearrangement links TRBV7-2 to TRBJ1-2; 7 nucleotides match TRBD1. In germline, CDR1 is SGHTA, CDR2 FQGNSA. This CDR3 is built from 13 residues. V shed 5 bases, J shed 5 bases, and the junction held 5 bases outside the gene matches. This chain's CDR3 is CASSDRQGYGYTF. For the CDR3, the DNA is TGTGCCAGCAGCGATCGACAGGGATATGGCTACACCTTC.